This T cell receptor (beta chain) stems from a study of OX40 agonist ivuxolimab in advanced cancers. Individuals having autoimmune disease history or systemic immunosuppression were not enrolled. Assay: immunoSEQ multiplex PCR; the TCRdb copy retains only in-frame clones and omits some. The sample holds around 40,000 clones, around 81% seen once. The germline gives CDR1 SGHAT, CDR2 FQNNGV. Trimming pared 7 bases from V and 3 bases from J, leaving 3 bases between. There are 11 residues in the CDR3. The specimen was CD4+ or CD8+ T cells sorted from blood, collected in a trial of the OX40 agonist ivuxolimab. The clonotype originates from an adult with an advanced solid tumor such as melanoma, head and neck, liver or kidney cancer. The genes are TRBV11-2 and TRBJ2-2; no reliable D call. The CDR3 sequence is CASTHTGELFF. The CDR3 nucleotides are TGTGCCAGCACCCACACCGGGGAGCTGTTTTTT.